Following are 10 T cell receptor beta chains from one sample sequenced in a study of T-cell memory formation after mild COVID-19. TCRdb recomputed calls from the 5' RACE reads with MiXCR, one row per CDR3 protein. The table includes approximately 340,000 distinct CDR3 sequences, 10% to 15% detected once. The sequencing input was PBMCs or a T cell subset sorted from them (not recorded which). Receptors were obtained from a man between 18 and 29 years old who had mild COVID-19 (a few samples of this study predate the infection). Cell type and time point are not known.

This rearrangement joins TRBV4-3 to TRBJ1-4; D unresolved. The CDR3 consists of 15 residues. With 0 bases removed from V and 8 bases from J, the gap between germline ends came to 13 bases. Germline assignment: CDR1 LGHNA and CDR2 YSLEER. DNA for the CDR3: TGCGCCAGCAGCCAAGATAGAGGATGGAGGGAAAAACTGTTTTTT. Translation gives CASSQDRGWREKLFF.

The chain couples TRBV27 to TRBJ1-2, with a weak D call TRBD1 (5 bases). The CDR3 extends over 13 amino acids. Germline V gene sequence: CDR1 MNHEY, CDR2 SMNVEV (reference sequence). V gave up 4 bases and J gave up 7 bases, with 13 bases separating them. CDR3 nucleotides: TGTGCCAGCAGTTCTCAGGGTCCGGCTGGCTACACCTTC. Translation gives CASSSQGPAGYTF.

V is TRBV7-9 and J is TRBJ2-7, with D possibly being TRBD2 (5 bases). Germline lookup yields CDR1 SEHNR and CDR2 FQNEAQ (reference sequence). V was trimmed by 8 bases and J by 0 bases, leaving 14 bases between them. The CDR3 runs to 14 residues. The CDR3 region is CASSPRGPSYEQYF. The CDR3 DNA is TGTGCCAGCTCTCCCCGAGGGCCCTCCTACGAGCAGTACTTC.

The gene calls are TRBV6-5 and TRBJ2-5, with D perhaps TRBD2 (6 bases). This CDR3 region has 14 residues. V was shortened by 0 bases and J by 5 bases, with 10 bases between the two germline ends. Germline CDR1 reads MNHEY; CDR2 reads SVGAGI. CDR3 nucleotides: TGTGCCAGCAGTTACTCTCCGGGGGTGGAGACCCAGTACTTC. Encoded protein: CASSYSPGVETQYF.

At least ten counts were recorded for this clonotype. The chain combines TRBV7-2 with TRBJ2-3, with D perhaps given as TRBD1 or TRBD2 (5 bases each). The CDR3 is made up of 18 amino acids. Germline lookup yields CDR1 SGHTA and CDR2 FQGNSA. V shed 3 bases and J shed 6 bases, with 25 bases lying between them. CDR3 protein: CASSLGVRPPPESDTQYF. In DNA, the CDR3 is TGTGCCAGCAGCTTGGGGGTGCGGCCTCCCCCGGAATCCGATACGCAGTATTTT. Looking up the rest from reference TRBV7-2 and TRBJ2-3 gives the full variable domain: GAGVSQSPSNKVTEKGKDVELRCDPISGHTALYWYRQSLGQGLEFLIYFQGNSAPDKSGLPSDRFSAERTGGSVSTLTIQRTQQEDSAVYLCASSLGVRPPPESDTQYFGPGTRLTVL.

CDR3 in DNA: TGTGCCAGCAGCTCCCCACCGGGGGCGCGGGCTGGGGCCAACGTCCTGACTTTC. The encoded protein is CASSSPPGARAGANVLTF. The chain links TRBV7-2 to TRBJ2-6, with D perhaps assigned TRBD1 or TRBD2 (6 bases each). The length of the CDR3 is 18 residues. Per the germline V gene, CDR1 is SGHTA and CDR2 is FQGNSA. Trimming cost V 4 bases and J 2 bases, with 18 bases left between them.

The chain carries TRBV21-1 and TRBJ2-7; the table's TRBD1 call for D was not verified on the DNA. TRBV21-1 is tagged as a pseudogene. The CDR3 loop spans 15 amino acids. The DNA of the CDR3 is TGTGCCAGCAGCAAAGAAAGACAGACAAGATACGAGCAGTACGTC. The encoded protein is CASSKERQTRYEQYV.

The chain joins TRBV5-4 to TRBJ2-5; tentatively, D is TRBD2 (7 bases). The CDR3 loop spans 17 amino acids. V was pared by 4 bases and J by 1 base, with 20 bases between. Germline CDR1 and CDR2: SGHNT and YYREEE (reference sequence). The CDR3 loop reads CASSPSGGGGFQETQYF. CDR3 bases: TGTGCCAGCAGCCCCAGTGGTGGCGGGGGCTTCCAAGAGACCCAGTACTTC.

This chain uses TRBV12-3 or TRBV12-4 with TRBJ2-3; maybe TRBD2 (6 bases). V was shortened by 6 bases and J by 4 bases, with 14 bases between the two germline ends. The CDR3 runs 14 residues. For the CDR3, the DNA is TGTGCCAGCAGCCTCGGACTAAGCGCAGATACGCAGTATTTT. It translates to CASSLGLSADTQYF.

The sample holds a few counts of this clonotype. This chain connects TRBV6-5 to TRBJ2-7; 10 nucleotides match TRBD1. In germline, CDR1 is MNHEY, CDR2 SVGAGI. The length of the CDR3 is 17 residues. V was clipped by 0 bases and J by 2 bases; unmatched bases: 7. CDR3: CASSYSSPGQGAYEQYF. CDR3 in DNA: TGTGCCAGCAGTTACTCCTCCCCTGGACAGGGGGCCTACGAGCAGTACTTC.